This T cell receptor beta chain was sequenced in a study of metastatic and nonmetastatic thyroid tumors. The table lists this clone with many counts. None of the patients had undergone any treatment ahead of thyroid surgery. TCRdb reprocessed the PCR reads using MiXCR. This sample has 20,000 to 25,000 clones, with less than 15% found just once. The CDR3 is 18 amino acids. V lost 9 bases, J lost 4 bases, and 21 bases stayed unmatched. CDR1 and CDR2 (germline): MRHNA, SNTAGT. The sample taken for sequencing was blood. The sequence was collected from a female donor with papillary thyroid cancer or a benign thyroid nodule (not recorded which). Some clones in this sample may be carry-over from other donors' samples. The chain couples TRBV6-4 to TRBJ2-1; 7 bases line up with TRBD2. CDR3 DNA: TGTGCCAGACTAAAGGCCCAACCTAGCGGTAAAACGTACAATGAGCAGTTCTTC. This sequence encodes CARLKAQPSGKTYNEQFF.